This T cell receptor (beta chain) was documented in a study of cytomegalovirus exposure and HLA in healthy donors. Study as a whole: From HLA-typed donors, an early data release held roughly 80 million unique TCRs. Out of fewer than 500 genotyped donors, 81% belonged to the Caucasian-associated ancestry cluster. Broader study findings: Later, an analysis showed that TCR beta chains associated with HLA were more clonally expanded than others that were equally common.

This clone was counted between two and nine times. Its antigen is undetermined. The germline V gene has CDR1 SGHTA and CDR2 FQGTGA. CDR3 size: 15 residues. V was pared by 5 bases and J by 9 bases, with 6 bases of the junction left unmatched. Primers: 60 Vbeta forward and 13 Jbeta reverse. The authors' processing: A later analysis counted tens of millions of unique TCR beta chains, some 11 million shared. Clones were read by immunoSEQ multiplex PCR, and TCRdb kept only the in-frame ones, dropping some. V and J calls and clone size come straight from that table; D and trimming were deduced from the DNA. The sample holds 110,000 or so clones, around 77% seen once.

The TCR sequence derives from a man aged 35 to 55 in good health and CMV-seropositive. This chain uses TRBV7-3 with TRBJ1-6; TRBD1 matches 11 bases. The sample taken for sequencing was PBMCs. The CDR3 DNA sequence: TGTGCCAGCAGCCCTGGGACAGGGGGTGCTTCACCCCTCCACTTT. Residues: CASSPGTGGASPLHF. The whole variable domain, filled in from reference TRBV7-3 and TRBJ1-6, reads GAGVSQTPSNKVTEKGKYVELRCDPISGHTALYWYRQSLGQGPEFLIYFQGTGAADDSGLPNDRFFAVRPEGSVSTLKIQRTERGDSAVYLCASSPGTGGASPLHFGNGTRLTVT.